This is a list of T cell receptor beta chains from one sample in a study of a mutant IDH1 vaccine in newly diagnosed glioma. The antigens for these receptors are not known. Using immunoSEQ multiplex PCR, the repertoire was profiled, and TCRdb retains in-frame clones only, with some absent. The table shows roughly 51,000 clones, with 75% to 85% occurring only once. The specimen comprised PBMCs, sampled from a glioma patient whose treatment included an IDH1 peptide vaccine. These receptors were taken from a man younger than 40 with glioma. The CDR3 runs from the conserved cysteine through the conserved F or W. D genes are given only for firm matches. The size entry is marked missing in some rows and otherwise reads once, few, many or a size class.

CDR3nt | CDR3aa | abundance | d_gene | j_gene | v_gene
TGTGCCAGCAGTGTGATGACAAATACCTACAATGAGCAGTTCTTC | CASSVMTNTYNEQFF | - | - | TRBJ2-1 | TRBV2
TGTGCCAGTAGTATAGGGCGAAGAGGGGATCAAGAGACCCAGTACTTC | CASSIGRRGDQETQYF | - | - | TRBJ2-5 | TRBV19
TGTGCCAGCGGTGGGGCCTGGGGGAATTACGAGCAGTACTTC | CASGGAWGNYEQYF | once | - | TRBJ2-7 | TRBV6-5
TGTGCCAGCAGTCCGGTGGGACAAAGGGGCAATCAGCCCCAGCATTTT | CASSPVGQRGNQPQHF | - | - | TRBJ1-5 | TRBV27
TGTGCCATCAGTGGTGAGACAGCGGGATATGGCTACACCTTC | CAISGETAGYGYTF | - | - | TRBJ1-2 | TRBV10-3
TGTGCCAGCAGGGGGCCCCATTACTCTGGGGCCAACGTCCTGACTTTC | CASRGPHYSGANVLTF | - | - | TRBJ2-6 | TRBV11-2
TGTGCCAGTAGTATAATAGGGCCCCGATCCCAAGAGACCCAGTACTTC | CASSIIGPRSQETQYF | - | - | TRBJ2-5 | TRBV19
TGTGCCAGCAGTTTACAGGGGACTAGCCTCACCGGGGAGCTGTTTTTT | CASSLQGTSLTGELFF | - | TRBD2 | TRBJ2-2 | TRBV7-6
TGCGCCAGCAGCTTGTCGGCAGGGAACACTGAAGCTTTCTTT | CASSLSAGNTEAFF | - | - | TRBJ1-1 | TRBV5-1
TGTGCCAGCAGTCCCAGTAAGACCGCGAACACTGAAGCTTTCTTT | CASSPSKTANTEAFF | - | - | TRBJ1-1 | TRBV28
TGTGCCAGTAGTGTTCGCGCAGGGGACGCGCAGTATTTT | CASSVRAGDAQYF | once | - | TRBJ2-3 | TRBV19
TGCGCCAGCAGCTTGGGCGACAGGGGGAACACCGGGGAGCTGTTTTTT | CASSLGDRGNTGELFF | - | TRBD1 | TRBJ2-2 | TRBV5-1
TGTGCCAGCAGCGTAGGAGAGGATATGAACACTGAAGCTTTCTTT | CASSVGEDMNTEAFF | few | - | TRBJ1-1 | TRBV9
TGTGCCAGCAGGAAGACCAGGGAGATAAGCACAGATACGCAGTATTTT | CASRKTREISTDTQYF | once | - | TRBJ2-3 | TRBV7-2
TGTGCCAGTAGTTTCAGGGGCGAGTACGAGCAGTACTTC | CASSFRGEYEQYF | - | - | TRBJ2-7 | TRBV19
TGTGCCAGCAGTTCTGCAGGGTTCACCGGGGAGCTGTTTTTT | CASSSAGFTGELFF | - | - | TRBJ2-2 | TRBV27
TGTGCCACCAGCAGAGACAGCGGCAATCAGCCCCAGCATTTT | CATSRDSGNQPQHF | once | - | TRBJ1-5 | TRBV15
TGTGCCAGCAGCCAGACAGGGGGTGGGGGTTCACCCCTCCACTTT | CASSQTGGGGSPLHF | - | TRBD1 | TRBJ1-6 | TRBV13
TGCAGCGTTGCCCCAGGGAATGACTATGGCTACACCTTC | CSVAPGNDYGYTF | - | - | TRBJ1-2 | TRBV29-1
TGTGCCAGCAGCGACAGGGCTGGAAATTCACCCCTCCACTTT | CASSDRAGNSPLHF | - | TRBD1 | TRBJ1-6 | TRBV11-2
TGCGCCAGCAGCTTGACCGGGACAGGGTTCTCTGTCTATGGCTACACCTTC | CASSLTGTGFSVYGYTF | once | TRBD1 | TRBJ1-2 | TRBV5-1
TGCGCCAGCAGCCGAGTCGTAATACTTAGCAATCAGCCCCAGCATTTT | CASSRVVILSNQPQHF | - | - | TRBJ1-5 | TRBV4-1
TGTGCCAGCAGCTTAGTATCGGTAGAGCAGTTCTTC | CASSLVSVEQFF | - | - | TRBJ2-1 | TRBV7-2
TGTGCCAGCACTGGACTAGCGGGGGGGTTCACAGATACGCAGTATTTT | CASTGLAGGFTDTQYF | - | TRBD2 | TRBJ2-3 | TRBV27
TGTGCCAGCAGGGTGAATTTCGCCTCAAGAGAGACCCAGTACTTC | CASRVNFASRETQYF | - | - | TRBJ2-5 | TRBV7-2
TGTGCCAGCAGCGTACCGGGACCAACCACAGATACGCAGTATTTT | CASSVPGPTTDTQYF | once | - | TRBJ2-3 | TRBV9
TGTGCCAGCAGCCAAGACCTAAATACTAGGAAAGCTTTCTTT | CASSQDLNTRKAFF | - | - | TRBJ1-1 | TRBV14
TGTGCCAGCAGCTTGCGGGGGGCCTCAAATTCACCCCTCCACTTT | CASSLRGASNSPLHF | - | - | TRBJ1-6 | TRBV11-2
TGTGCCAGCAGTGGCGGGGGGGCGACAGATACGCAGTATTTT | CASSGGGATDTQYF | - | TRBD2 | TRBJ2-3 | TRBV2
TGTGCCAGCAGCACCCCCGGGACCGGGGAGCTGTTTTTT | CASSTPGTGELFF | - | - | TRBJ2-2 | TRBV5-4
TGCGCCAGCAGCGAGTACAGAAGCTATGGCTACACCTTC | CASSEYRSYGYTF | - | - | TRBJ1-2 | TRBV10-2
TGTGCCAGCAGCATCGTGTTTCTAAACACCGGGGAGCTGTTTTTT | CASSIVFLNTGELFF | - | - | TRBJ2-2 | TRBV6-1
TGTGCCAGCAGCAAGGACAGATACACTGAAGCTTTCTTT | CASSKDRYTEAFF | few | - | TRBJ1-1 | TRBV5-4
TGTGCCAGCAGCCAGGGACAGATAAATGAAAAACTGTTTTTT | CASSQGQINEKLFF | - | TRBD1 | TRBJ1-4 | TRBV7-6
TGTGCTAGTGGTTTGGCAGCGGGACACCGCCAGACCCAGTACTTC | CASGLAAGHRQTQYF | - | - | TRBJ2-5 | TRBV12-5
TGTGCCAGCAGCTTGGTCTACAGTTTGAACACTGAAGCTTTCTTT | CASSLVYSLNTEAFF | once | - | TRBJ1-1 | TRBV5-8
TGTGCCAGCAGCTTGGGAGTGACAGGGATTGAGGAGCAGTACTTC | CASSLGVTGIEEQYF | - | TRBD1 | TRBJ2-7 | TRBV5-5
TGTGCCAGCAGCCAAGAAGACAGCTCTGGGGCCAACGTCCTGACTTTC | CASSQEDSSGANVLTF | - | - | TRBJ2-6 | TRBV4-2
TGTGCCAGCAGTTTAGGATCCAAAAACATTCAGTACTTC | CASSLGSKNIQYF | - | - | TRBJ2-4 | TRBV27
TGCGCCAGCAGCCAAGATACCGGGGGCAATCAGCCCCAGCATTTT | CASSQDTGGNQPQHF | once | - | TRBJ1-5 | TRBV4-1
TGTGCCAGCAGCTTAGGGGGAAATGAAAAACTGTTTTTT | CASSLGGNEKLFF | - | - | TRBJ1-4 | TRBV7-9
TGCGCCAGCAGCCAAGCGCAAGCTTCCATCTACGAGCAGTACTTC | CASSQAQASIYEQYF | few | - | TRBJ2-7 | TRBV4-1
TGCGCCAGCAGCTTGGCTGTGGGGCTGACCGGTAATTCACCCCTCCACTTT | CASSLAVGLTGNSPLHF | once | - | TRBJ1-6 | TRBV5-1
TGTGCCAGCAGCTACGGGGGGAGGGCTAGCGGCTCCCAAGAGACCCAGTACTTC | CASSYGGRASGSQETQYF | - | TRBD2 | TRBJ2-5 | TRBV11-3
TGCAGCATTGGACTAGCCGGTGCCTACGAGCAGTACTTC | CSIGLAGAYEQYF | once | TRBD2 | TRBJ2-7 | TRBV29-1
TGTGCCAGTAGTATGATGGGACAGGTCCGGGTTCAGCCCCAGCATTTT | CASSMMGQVRVQPQHF | - | TRBD1 | TRBJ1-5 | TRBV19